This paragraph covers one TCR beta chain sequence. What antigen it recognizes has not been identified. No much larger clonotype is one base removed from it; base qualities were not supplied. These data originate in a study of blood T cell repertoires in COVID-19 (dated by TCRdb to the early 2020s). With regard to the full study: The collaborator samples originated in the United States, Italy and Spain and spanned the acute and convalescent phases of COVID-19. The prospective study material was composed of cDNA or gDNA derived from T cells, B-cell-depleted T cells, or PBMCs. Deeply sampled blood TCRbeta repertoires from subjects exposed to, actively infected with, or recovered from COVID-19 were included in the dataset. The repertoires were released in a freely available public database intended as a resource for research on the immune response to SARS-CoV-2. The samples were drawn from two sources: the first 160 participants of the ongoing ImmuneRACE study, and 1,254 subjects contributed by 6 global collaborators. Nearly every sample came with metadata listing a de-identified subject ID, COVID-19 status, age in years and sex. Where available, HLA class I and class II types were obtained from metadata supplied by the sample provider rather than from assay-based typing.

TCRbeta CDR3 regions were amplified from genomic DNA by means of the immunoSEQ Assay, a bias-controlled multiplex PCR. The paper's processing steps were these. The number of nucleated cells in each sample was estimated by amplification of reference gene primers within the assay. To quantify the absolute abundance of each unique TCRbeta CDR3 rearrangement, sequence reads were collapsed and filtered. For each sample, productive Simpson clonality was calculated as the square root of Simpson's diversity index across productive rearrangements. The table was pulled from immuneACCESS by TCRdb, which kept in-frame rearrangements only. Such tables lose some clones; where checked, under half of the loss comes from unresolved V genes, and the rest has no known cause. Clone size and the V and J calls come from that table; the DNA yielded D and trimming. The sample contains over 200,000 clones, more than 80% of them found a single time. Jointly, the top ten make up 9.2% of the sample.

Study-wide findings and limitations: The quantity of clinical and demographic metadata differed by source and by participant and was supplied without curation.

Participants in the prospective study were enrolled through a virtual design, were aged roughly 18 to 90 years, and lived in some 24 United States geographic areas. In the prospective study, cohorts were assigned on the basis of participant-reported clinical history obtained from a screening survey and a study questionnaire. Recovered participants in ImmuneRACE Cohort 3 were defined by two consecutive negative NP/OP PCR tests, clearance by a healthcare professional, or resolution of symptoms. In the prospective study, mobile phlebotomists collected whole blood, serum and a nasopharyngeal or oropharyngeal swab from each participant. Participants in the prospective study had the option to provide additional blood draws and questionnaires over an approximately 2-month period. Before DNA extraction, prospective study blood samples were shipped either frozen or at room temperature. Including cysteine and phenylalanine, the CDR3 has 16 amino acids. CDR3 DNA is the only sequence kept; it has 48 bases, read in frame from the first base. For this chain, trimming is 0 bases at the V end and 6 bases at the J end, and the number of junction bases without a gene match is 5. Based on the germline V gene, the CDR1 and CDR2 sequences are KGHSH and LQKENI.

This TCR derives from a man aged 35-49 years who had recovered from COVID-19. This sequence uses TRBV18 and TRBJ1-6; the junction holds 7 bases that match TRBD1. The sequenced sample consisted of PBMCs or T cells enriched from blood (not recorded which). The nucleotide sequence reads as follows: TGTGCCAGCTCACCACCCGGGACAGCCACTAATTCACCCCTCCACTTT. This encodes CASSPPGTATNSPLHF.